This entry describes one TCR beta chain. Its binding antigen is unknown. One base away there is no much larger clone; base qualities are not given. This sample is part of a study of control samples from healthy donors and cancer patients (dated by TCRdb to about 2020). From the germline V gene, CDR1 is KGHDR and CDR2 is SFDVKD. V is cut by 5 bases and J by 6 bases, and the space between the germline ends is 13 bases. CDR3 length: 13 amino acids, cysteine to phenylalanine. The retained sequence is limited to the CDR3, 39 bases, with the frame set at the first base. The protocol used for the library was the immunoSEQ multiplex PCR assay. TCRdb provides this immuneACCESS table in a form limited to in-frame rearrangements. Some clones are lacking; in checked studies, under half of them reflect an unresolved V gene, and why the rest are absent is not known. Present in this sample are about 90,000 clones, less than 95% of which were seen just once. Over 3% of the sample is in the top ten clones.

In this chain, TRBV24-1 is recombined with TRBJ2-7; the D segment is perhaps TRBD1 or TRBD2, each sharing 5 matched bases. The receptor's source is a woman aged 18-29 years in good health. The sequencing sample was made of blood. The nucleotides read TGTGCCACCAGTGTAGAGGGGTCGGGCGAGCAGTACTTC. It translates to CATSVEGSGEQYF.